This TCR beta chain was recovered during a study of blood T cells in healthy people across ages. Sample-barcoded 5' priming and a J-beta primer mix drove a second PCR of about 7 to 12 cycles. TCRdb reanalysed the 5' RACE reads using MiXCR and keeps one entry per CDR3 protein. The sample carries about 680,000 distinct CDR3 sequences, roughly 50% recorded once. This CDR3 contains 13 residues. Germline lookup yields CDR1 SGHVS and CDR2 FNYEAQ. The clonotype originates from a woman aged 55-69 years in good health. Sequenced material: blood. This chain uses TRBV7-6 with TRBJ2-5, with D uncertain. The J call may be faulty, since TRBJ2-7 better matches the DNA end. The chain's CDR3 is CASSVTQVHEQYF. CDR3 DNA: TGTGCCAGCAGCGTGACGCAGGTCCACGAGCAGTACTTC.